A selection of T cell receptor beta chains follows, all from one sample in a study of blood T cell repertoires in COVID-19. Method: immunoSEQ multiplex PCR; TCRdb's copy keeps in-frame clones and lacks some. The table lists approximately 68,000 clones, around 80% of them singletons. Sequences were obtained from peripheral blood. The receptors here all came from a human donor in a cohort sampled during active COVID-19. CDR3s leave out the opening cysteine and the closing phenylalanine or tryptophan. A D gene is named only where the DNA matches it firmly.

j_gene,v_gene,d_gene,CDR3aa
TRBJ2-7,TRBV10-3,.,ATRGRLNYEQY
TRBJ2-1,TRBV18,TRBD2,ASSPGLAGRNEQF
TRBJ2-7,TRBV4-1,TRBD1,ASSQVEQGPFYSYEQY
TRBJ2-3,TRBV7-2,TRBD2,ASSPRLAGGRNTQY
TRBJ1-1,TRBV15,TRBD1,ATSRGQPGGTEAF
TRBJ2-3,TRBV2,.,ASVGQGTDTQY
TRBJ2-7,TRBV6-1,TRBD1,ASSELGTGSYEQY
TRBJ1-5,TRBV6-2/TRBV6-3,TRBD1,ASSSGTGVNQPQH
TRBJ2-3,TRBV7-6,.,ASSSVSTDTQY
TRBJ2-3,TRBV7-2,.,ASSLTGTDTQY
TRBJ2-1,TRBV7-8,.,ASSLGTSGEQF
TRBJ2-2,TRBV21-1,.,AGLAGGDTGELF
TRBJ2-7,TRBV6-5,TRBD1,ASSLTGVEQY
TRBJ2-1,TRBV19,TRBD2,ASSPRLAGSYNEQF
TRBJ2-1,TRBV28,TRBD1,ASSIIPTRDRTIYNEQF
TRBJ2-7,TRBV6-6,TRBD2,ASSLLGGSYEQY
TRBJ1-2,TRBV27,TRBD1,ASSLLPGQGADGYT
TRBJ1-6,TRBV5-4,.,ASSLAGVGNSPLH
TRBJ2-3,TRBV27,TRBD1,ASSPGTGATDTQY
TRBJ2-1,TRBV4-1,.,ASSQAGRTLNEQF
TRBJ1-1,TRBV19,TRBD1,ASSMEGQVGTEAF
TRBJ2-7,TRBV5-4,TRBD2,ASRAAGGMADEQY
TRBJ2-7,TRBV7-9,TRBD1,ASQKIQGARREQY
TRBJ1-4,TRBV14,.,ASSRDHSGGATNEKLF
TRBJ2-7,TRBV2,.,ASGAGTPKPYEQY
TRBJ1-1,TRBV27,.,ASSPRRRDLTEAF
TRBJ1-1,TRBV18,TRBD1,ASSRDRQNTEAF
TRBJ2-2,TRBV29-1,TRBD1,SYPTGWDTGELF
TRBJ2-1,TRBV19,TRBD2,ASSMGLAEYNEQF
TRBJ1-5,TRBV9,.,ASSVGYSNQPQH
TRBJ2-3,TRBV4-1,.,ASSPEGEWGTDTQY
TRBJ1-2,TRBV7-9,.,ASPPDGVNYGYT
TRBJ1-2,TRBV13,TRBD1,ASSLSGQGVKNGYT
TRBJ2-3,TRBV24-1,.,ATSDHGQGTDTQY
TRBJ2-3,TRBV6-4,.,ASSDSAYHTQY
TRBJ2-1,TRBV9,.,ASSVRDSNYNEQF
TRBJ2-7,TRBV27,.,ASSLAGEGYEQY
TRBJ1-5,TRBV28,.,ASSLGPGNQPQH
TRBJ1-5,TRBV19,.,ASSTDSLQPQH
TRBJ2-5,TRBV5-4,TRBD2,ASSLREGLGETQY
TRBJ2-3,TRBV2,.,ARKLSSNTDTQY
TRBJ1-1,TRBV28,.,ASSLGGGEAF
TRBJ2-3,TRBV9,TRBD1,ASSSRTGGLGPTDTQY
TRBJ2-6,TRBV2,.,ASSEGSHAMGASGSGANVLT
TRBJ2-3,TRBV6-2/TRBV6-3,TRBD2,ASSRRAVFSLAGPTDTQY
TRBJ1-1,TRBV4-2,.,ASSQDPAYQDTEAF
TRBJ2-7,TRBV7-2,.,ASSPSHSEVEQY
TRBJ2-5,TRBV7-2,.,ASSLGGVVGTQY
TRBJ1-1,TRBV5-6,TRBD1,ASSLARGQRTMNTEAF
TRBJ1-2,TRBV18,.,ASSPPQGRYGYT
TRBJ2-7,TRBV6-2/TRBV6-3,TRBD1,ASSYSGQGFYEQY
TRBJ1-2,TRBV5-1,.,ASSLGTEVYGYT